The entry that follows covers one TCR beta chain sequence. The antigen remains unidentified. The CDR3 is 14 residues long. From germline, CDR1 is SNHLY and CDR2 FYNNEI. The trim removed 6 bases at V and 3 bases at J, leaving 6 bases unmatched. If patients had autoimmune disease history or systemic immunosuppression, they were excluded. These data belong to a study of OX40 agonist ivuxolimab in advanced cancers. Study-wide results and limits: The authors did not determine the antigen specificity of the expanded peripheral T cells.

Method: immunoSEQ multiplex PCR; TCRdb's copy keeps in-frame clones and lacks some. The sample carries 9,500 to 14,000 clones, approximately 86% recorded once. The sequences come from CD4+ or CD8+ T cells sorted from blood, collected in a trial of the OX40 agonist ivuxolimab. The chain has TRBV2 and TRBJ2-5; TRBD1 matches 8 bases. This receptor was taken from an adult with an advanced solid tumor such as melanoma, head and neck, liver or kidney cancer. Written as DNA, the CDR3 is TGTGCCAGCAGGATGACAGGGGCTAAAGAGACCCAGTACTTC. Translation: CASRMTGAKETQYF.